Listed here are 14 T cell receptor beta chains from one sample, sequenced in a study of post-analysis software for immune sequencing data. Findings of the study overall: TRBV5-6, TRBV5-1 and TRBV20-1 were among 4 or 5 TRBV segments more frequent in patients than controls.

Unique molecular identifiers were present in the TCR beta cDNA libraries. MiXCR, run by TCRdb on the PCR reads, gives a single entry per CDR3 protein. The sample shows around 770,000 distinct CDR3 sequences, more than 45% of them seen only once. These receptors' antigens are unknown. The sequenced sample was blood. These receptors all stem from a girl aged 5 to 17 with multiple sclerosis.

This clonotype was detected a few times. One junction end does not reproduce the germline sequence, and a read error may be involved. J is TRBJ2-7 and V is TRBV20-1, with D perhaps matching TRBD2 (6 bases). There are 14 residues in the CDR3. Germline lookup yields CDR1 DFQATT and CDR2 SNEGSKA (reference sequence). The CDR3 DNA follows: TGCAGCGCTAGAGATATGAGCGGGTACTACGAGCAGTACTTC. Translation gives CSARDMSGYYEQYF.

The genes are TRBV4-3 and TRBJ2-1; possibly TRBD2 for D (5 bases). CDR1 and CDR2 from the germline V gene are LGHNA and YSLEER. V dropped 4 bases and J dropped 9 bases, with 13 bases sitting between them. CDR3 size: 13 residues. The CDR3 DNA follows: TGCGCCAGCAGCCCTACTAGGACCGGTGAGCAGTTCTTC. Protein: CASSPTRTGEQFF.

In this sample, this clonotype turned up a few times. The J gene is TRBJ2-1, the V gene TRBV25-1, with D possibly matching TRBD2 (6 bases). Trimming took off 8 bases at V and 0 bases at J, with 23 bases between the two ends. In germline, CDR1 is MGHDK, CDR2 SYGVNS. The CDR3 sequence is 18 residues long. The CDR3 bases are TGTGCCAGCTGGGGGGTGCCTTCAGGCCCAAGCTCCTACAATGAGCAGTTCTTC. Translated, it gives CASWGVPSGPSSYNEQFF.

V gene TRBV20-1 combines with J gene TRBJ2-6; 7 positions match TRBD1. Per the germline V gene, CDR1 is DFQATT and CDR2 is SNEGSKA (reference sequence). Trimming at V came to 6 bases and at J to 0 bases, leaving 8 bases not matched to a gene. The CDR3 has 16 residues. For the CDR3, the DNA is TGCAGTGCCGCTACAGGGGCTACCTCTGGGGCCAACGTCCTGACTTTC. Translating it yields CSAATGATSGANVLTF.

The CDR3 loop is CASSLEGGDQPQHF. The CDR3 DNA is TGCGCCAGCAGCTTGGAGGGAGGCGATCAGCCCCAGCATTTT. The chain is built from TRBV5-1 and TRBJ1-5; D call uncertain. This CDR3 contains 14 residues. CDR1 is SGHRS, CDR2 YFSETQ, per germline. Trimming left V 0 bases short and J 5 bases short, with 9 bases between.

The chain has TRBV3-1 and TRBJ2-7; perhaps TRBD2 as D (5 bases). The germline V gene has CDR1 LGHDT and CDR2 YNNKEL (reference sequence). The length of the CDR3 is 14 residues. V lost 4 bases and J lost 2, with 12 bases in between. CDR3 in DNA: TGTGCCAGCAGCCCTAGCTTAAACCCCTACGAGCAGTACTTC. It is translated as CASSPSLNPYEQYF.

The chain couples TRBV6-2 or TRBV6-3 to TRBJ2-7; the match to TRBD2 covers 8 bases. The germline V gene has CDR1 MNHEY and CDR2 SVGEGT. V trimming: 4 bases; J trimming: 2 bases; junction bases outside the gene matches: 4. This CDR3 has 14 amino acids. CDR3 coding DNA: TGTGCCAGCAGTTCAGCGGGAGCAACCTACGAGCAGTACTTC. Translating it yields CASSSAGATYEQYF.

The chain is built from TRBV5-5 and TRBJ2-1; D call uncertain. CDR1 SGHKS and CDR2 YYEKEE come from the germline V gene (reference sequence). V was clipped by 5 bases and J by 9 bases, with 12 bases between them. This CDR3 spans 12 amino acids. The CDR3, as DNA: TGTGCCAGCAGTTCATGGGATGGTGAGCAGTTCTTC. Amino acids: CASSSWDGEQFF.

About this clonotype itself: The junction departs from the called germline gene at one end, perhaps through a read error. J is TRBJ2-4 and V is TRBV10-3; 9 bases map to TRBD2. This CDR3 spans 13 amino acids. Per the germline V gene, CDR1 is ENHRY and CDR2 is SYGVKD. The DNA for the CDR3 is TGTACCATAGCGGGAGTCGCCAAAAACATTCAGTACTTC. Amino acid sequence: CTIAGVAKNIQYF.

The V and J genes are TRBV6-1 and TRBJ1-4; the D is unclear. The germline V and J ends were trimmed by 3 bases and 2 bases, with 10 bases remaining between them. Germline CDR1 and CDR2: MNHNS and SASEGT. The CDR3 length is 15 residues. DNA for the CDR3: TGTGCCAGCAGTGACAGTATCTGGACTAATGAAAAACTGTTTTTT. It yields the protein CASSDSIWTNEKLFF.

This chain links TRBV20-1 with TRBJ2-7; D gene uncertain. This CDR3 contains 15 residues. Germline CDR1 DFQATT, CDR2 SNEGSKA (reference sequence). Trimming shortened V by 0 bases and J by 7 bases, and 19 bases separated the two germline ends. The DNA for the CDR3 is TGCAGTGCTAGAGATCCGCGGACCTTAAACAATGAGCAGTACTTC. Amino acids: CSARDPRTLNNEQYF.

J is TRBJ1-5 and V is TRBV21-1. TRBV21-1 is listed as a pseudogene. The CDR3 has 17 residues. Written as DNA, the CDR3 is TGTGCCACCAGCAATATCATGAGAGGGCCGAGCAATCAGCCCCAGCATTTT. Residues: CATSNIMRGPSNQPQHF.

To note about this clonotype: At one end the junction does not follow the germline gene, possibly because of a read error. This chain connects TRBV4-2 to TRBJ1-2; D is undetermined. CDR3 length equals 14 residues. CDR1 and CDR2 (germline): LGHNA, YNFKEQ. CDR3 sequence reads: CASSQAKTSYGCTF. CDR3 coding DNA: TGTGCCAGCAGCCAGGCTAAGACAAGTTATGGCTGCACCTTC.

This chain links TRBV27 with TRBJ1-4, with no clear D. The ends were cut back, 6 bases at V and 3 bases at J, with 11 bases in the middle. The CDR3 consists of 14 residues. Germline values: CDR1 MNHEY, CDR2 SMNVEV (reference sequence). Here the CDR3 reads CASSPGRANEKLFF. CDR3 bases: TGTGCCAGCAGCCCCGGTCGGGCTAATGAAAAACTGTTTTTT. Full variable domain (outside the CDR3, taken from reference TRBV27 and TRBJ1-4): EAQVTQNPRYLITVTGKKLTVTCSQNMNHEYMSWYRQDPGLGLRQIYYSMNVEVTDKGDVPEGYKVSRKEKRNFPLILESPSPNQTSLYFCASSPGRANEKLFFGSGTQLSVL.